The 15 T cell receptor beta chains below were found in one sample sequenced in a study of blood T cell repertoires in COVID-19. Here immunoSEQ multiplex PCR was the method, and the copy in TCRdb shows in-frame clones only, minus some. The profile shows approximately 210,000 clones, roughly 90% of them singletons. Specimen: peripheral blood. The receptors here all came from a woman aged 40-49 years with acute or convalescent COVID-19.

This chain uses TRBV25-1 with TRBJ1-2; D call uncertain. V was clipped by 3 bases and J by 4 bases, with 12 bases between them. This CDR3 is built from 14 residues. In germline, CDR1 is MGHDK, CDR2 SYGVNS. DNA for the CDR3: TGTGCCAGCAGTGATCGAAACGAGCGCTATGGCTACACCTTC. It is translated as CASSDRNERYGYTF.

The rearrangement uses TRBV4-2 and TRBJ1-3, with D unclear. Per germline, CDR1 LGHNA and CDR2 YNFKEQ. This CDR3 has 17 amino acids. Trimming removed 0 bases at V and 0 bases at J, with 12 bases between. CDR3: CASSQEGGGPSGNTIYF. The CDR3 DNA sequence: TGTGCCAGCAGCCAAGAAGGAGGCGGACCCTCTGGAAACACCATATATTTT.

The V call is TRBV3-1 (or the pseudogene TRBV3-2), the J call TRBJ2-7; 11 nucleotides align to TRBD2. The CDR3 extends over 17 amino acids. Germline CDR1 and CDR2: LGHDT and YNNKEL (reference sequence). V was pared by 0 bases and J by 2 bases, with 6 bases of the junction left unmatched. CDR3 DNA: TGTGCCAGCAGCCAAGATTGCCTAGCGGGGGGCCCCTACGAGCAGTACGTC. Its protein product is CASSQDCLAGGPYEQYV.

The V call is TRBV5-1, the J call TRBJ1-1; 8 bases line up with TRBD1. There are 19 residues in the CDR3. Germline V gives CDR1 SGHRS, CDR2 YFSETQ. J was trimmed by 1 base and V by 0 bases; bases with no gene match: 14. The CDR3, as DNA: TGCGCCAGCAGCTTGGTTACGTGGGCCGGGACAGGAAAGAACACTGAAGCTTTCTTT. This sequence encodes CASSLVTWAGTGKNTEAFF.

This chain links TRBV24-1 with TRBJ1-5; 7 positions agree with TRBD1. The junction had 6 bases not matched to a gene; V was cut back by 2 bases and J by 6 bases. This CDR3 has 15 residues. Germline CDR1 is KGHDR and CDR2 is SFDVKD. The CDR3 DNA reads TGTGCCACCAGTGATTCCTACAGGGGCGGTCAGCCCCAGCATTTT. Amino acids: CATSDSYRGGQPQHF.

The V and J genes are TRBV5-1 and TRBJ2-3; 9 nucleotides line up with TRBD2. The CDR3 covers 18 residues. The germline V gene encodes CDR1 SGHRS and CDR2 YFSETQ. Trimming at V came to 1 base and at J to 5 bases, leaving 14 bases not matched to a gene. The CDR3: CASSLRPSGDRGRDTQYF. The CDR3 DNA follows: TGCGCCAGCAGCTTGAGGCCTAGCGGGGACCGCGGGAGAGATACGCAGTATTTT.

This sequence joins TRBV11-2 and TRBJ2-6; D possibly corresponds to TRBD2 (7 bases). This CDR3 has 18 amino acids. Trimming removed 5 bases at V and 4 bases at J, with 21 bases between. From germline, CDR1 is SGHAT and CDR2 FQNNGV. The CDR3 protein is CASSPRWGGASGANVLTF. In DNA form, the CDR3 reads TGTGCCAGCAGCCCCCGATGGGGGGGGGCTTCAGGGGCCAACGTCCTGACTTTC.

The genes are TRBV12-3 or TRBV12-4 and TRBJ2-3, with TRBD1 matching 7 bases. V was pared by 7 bases and J by 3 bases, with 1 base of the junction left unmatched. This CDR3 is built from 12 residues. The CDR3 sequence: CASTGQTDTQYF. The CDR3 coding sequence is TGTGCCAGCACGGGACAGACAGATACGCAGTATTTT.

This clone was seen only once. The J gene is TRBJ2-3, the V gene TRBV3-1 (or the pseudogene TRBV3-2); D is perhaps TRBD2 (7 bases). The germline gives CDR1 LGHDT, CDR2 YNNKEL (reference sequence). Trimming stripped 4 bases from V and 5 bases from J, with 13 bases between. The CDR3 extends over 14 amino acids. The CDR3 here is CASSREGGGDTQYF. In nucleotides, the CDR3 is TGTGCCAGCAGCCGGGAGGGGGGGGGAGATACGCAGTATTTT.

This clone appeared a single time. The J gene is TRBJ2-7, the V gene TRBV18; D not certain. The CDR3 is made up of 13 amino acids. Germline loops: CDR1 KGHSH, CDR2 LQKENI. With 3 bases removed from V and 3 bases from J, the gap between germline ends came to 9 bases. In DNA form, the CDR3 reads TGTGCCAGCTCACCCCAGAAGAACTACGAGCAGTACGTC. Translating gives CASSPQKNYEQYV.

V gene TRBV27 combines with J gene TRBJ1-6; D not certain. V was shortened by 3 bases and J by 5 bases, with 11 bases between the two germline ends. From germline, CDR1 is MNHEY and CDR2 SMNVEV (reference sequence). This CDR3 is built from 15 residues. The CDR3 DNA is TGTGCCAGCAGTTTCGGAGGGCTGGATAATTCACCCCTCCACTTT. It yields the protein CASSFGGLDNSPLHF.

This chain connects TRBV9 to TRBJ2-5, with D possibly being TRBD2 (5 bases). Germline V gene data show CDR1 as SGDLS and CDR2 as YYNGEE. Trimming removed 0 bases at V and 9 bases at J, with 12 bases between. The CDR3 runs 13 residues. Here the CDR3 reads CASSVAPSPPQYF. The CDR3 nucleotides read TGTGCCAGCAGCGTAGCGCCTAGCCCGCCCCAGTACTTC.

The chain combines TRBV19 with TRBJ1-2; 7 bases line up with TRBD1. The CDR3 sequence is 13 residues long. V shed 7 bases and J 6 bases; nucleotides not matched to a gene: 8. Germline CDR1 reads LNHDA; CDR2 reads SQIVND (reference sequence). The CDR3 DNA sequence: TGTGCCAGTACCTCTGGCAGGGGGGATGGCTACACCTTC. It is translated as CASTSGRGDGYTF.

This chain links TRBV9 with TRBJ1-1; TRBD1 aligns across 9 bases. The CDR3 is made up of 15 amino acids. V shed 4 bases, J shed 1 base, and the junction held 5 bases outside the gene matches. Germline V lookup: CDR1 SGDLS, CDR2 YYNGEE. For the CDR3, the DNA is TGTGCCAGCAGCCCCACAGGGGGCGCGAACACTGAAGCTTTCTTT. It codes for CASSPTGGANTEAFF.

The chain couples TRBV6-5 to TRBJ1-1; 7 bases are shared with TRBD1. The junction had 4 bases not matched to a gene; V was cut back by 6 bases and J by 0 bases. The CDR3 is made up of 14 amino acids. Germline V CDR1 and CDR2: MNHEY, SVGAGI. DNA of the CDR3: TGTGCCAGCAGGCCAACAGGGGTGAACACTGAAGCTTTCTTT. It yields the protein CASRPTGVNTEAFF.